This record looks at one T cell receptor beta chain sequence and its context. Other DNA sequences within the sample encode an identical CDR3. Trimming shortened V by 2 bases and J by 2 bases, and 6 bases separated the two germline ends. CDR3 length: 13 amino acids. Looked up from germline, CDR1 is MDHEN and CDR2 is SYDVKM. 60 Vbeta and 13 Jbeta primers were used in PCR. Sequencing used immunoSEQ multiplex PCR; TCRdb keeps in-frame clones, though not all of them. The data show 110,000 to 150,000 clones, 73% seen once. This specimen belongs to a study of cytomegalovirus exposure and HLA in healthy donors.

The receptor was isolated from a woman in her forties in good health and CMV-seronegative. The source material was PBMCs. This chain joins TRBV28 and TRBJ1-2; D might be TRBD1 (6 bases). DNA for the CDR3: TGTGCCAGCAGTTTAGGACAGAACTATGGCTACACCTTC. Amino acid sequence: CASSLGQNYGYTF.